This section outlines one T cell receptor (beta chain) sequence together with its context. Its antigen is as yet unknown. These data originate in a study of Ad26.COV2.S vaccination and SARS-CoV-2 variants. Overall study findings and caveats: Those who received vaccine or placebo ended up with similar non-spike TCR breadth.

Assay used: immunoSEQ multiplex PCR; TCRdb lists only in-frame clones, some missing. The table records 380,000 or so clones, about 87% of them present only once. There are 15 residues in the CDR3. V was pared by 2 bases and J by 6 bases, with 9 bases of the junction left unmatched. CDR1 and CDR2 (germline): GTSNPN, SVGIG (reference sequence). Treatment here: around 19 received Ad26.COV2.S at low or high dose, single or two shots; 5 received placebo; per-sample allocation not given. Sample collection was performed on day 63 after the first vaccine or placebo injection. This specimen consisted of peripheral blood, obtained in a trial of Ad26.COV2.S vaccine versus placebo. V and J are TRBV30 and TRBJ1-5; 8 bases fit TRBD1. This TCR derives from a person aged 18-65 years who received the Ad26.COV2.S COVID-19 vaccine or a placebo. As DNA, the CDR3 is TGTGCCTGGAGTTCCAGGGACAGGATCAGTCAGCCCCAGCATTTT. This translates into CAWSSRDRISQPQHF.